The sequence of this T cell receptor (beta chain) was determined in a study of breast tumors, draining lymph nodes, adjacent tissues (dated by TCRdb to the mid-2010s). As for the study more broadly: In breast cancer patients, the study compared the TCR beta repertoires of tumor, adjacent nontumor tissue and axillary lymph nodes. In human breast cancer, the study set out to evaluate how tumor, surrounding tissue and draining lymph node repertoires relate to one another and whether T cells may move between these sites.

This clonotype was counted at least ten times. The antigen it binds to is not known. No base qualities exist here, and no much larger clone lies one base off it. Lymph node samples came from the axillary draining lymph nodes of breast cancer patients. What the research found in general, with its limitations: A scenario in which most tumor T cells derive from the lymph node and then expand within tumor tissue was judged to be consistent with the data. In luminal-like breast cancer, tumor and nontumor tissue repertoires resembled each other significantly more than in basal-like breast cancer. Rather than being directly demonstrated, the conclusion that tumor T cells originate in lymph nodes was presented as consistent with a hypothesis. Tumor T-cell repertoires showed less diversity than lymph node repertoires and more diversity than nontumor tissue repertoires, and tumor T-cell repertoires showed preferential V and J gene usage.

CDR1 and CDR2, per the germline V gene, are SGHVS and FQNEAQ. The cysteine opens and the phenylalanine closes a CDR3 of 14 amino acids. Just CDR3 DNA is preserved here, 42 bases in frame from base 1. The germline ends are 14 bases apart after V is trimmed by 5 bases and J by 6 bases. Reads for this sample came from an Illumina HiSeq 2000. TCR beta chain libraries were generated through multiplex PCR amplification. High-throughput sequencing was used to analyze the amplified TCR beta chain products. TCRdb reworked the public reads: Q25 trimming with fastp, MiXCR clone assembly, productive beta chains retained. Each record represents a unique CDR3 protein, reported with the most common genes and DNA among its rows. Within this sample are 150,000 or so distinct CDR3 sequences, with about 34% of them counted one time only. The ten largest clones capture around 4% of the sample.

The V gene is TRBV7-8 and the J gene is TRBJ2-1; the D call is tentative, TRBD1 or TRBD2, as each matches 5 bases. This clonotype originated in a female donor with breast cancer. Some clones in this sample may be carry-over from other donors' samples. Sequencing was performed on axillary lymph node tissue. Here is the DNA: TGTGCCAGCAGCCACCGGGACCCCAGCAATGAGCAGTTCTTC. Translated, this is CASSHRDPSNEQFF.